Following are 24 T cell receptor beta chains from one sample sequenced in a study of T cell repertoires in cytomegalovirus infection (dated by TCRdb to 2018 to 2020). Sequencing was performed on an Illumina HiSeq 1500. The raw public data were reprocessed by TCRdb itself: fastp quality trimming at Q25, MiXCR clonotype calling, in-frame beta chains only. Records with the same CDR3 protein are collapsed into one entry carrying the most frequent genes and DNA. Counted in this sample were approximately 770,000 distinct CDR3 sequences; about 28% of them appeared once. The ten largest clonotypes hold around 13% of the sample. Reading the label with the study, this specimen's treatment or condition is: in vitro stimulation with specific CMV peptide epitopes to enrich CMV-specific T cells. No antigens are known for them. The sample was cultured CD8+ T cells from PBMCs, taken from culture after CMV antigen stimulation. Receptors originate from a human donor in good health (CMV status not recorded). Some clones in this sample may be carry-over from other donors' samples.

Points on this clonotype: The junction does not match germline at one end; this may be a read error. The gene calls are TRBV6-6 and TRBJ1-4; 7 bases fit TRBD1. Germline V gene data show CDR1 as MNHNY and CDR2 as SVGAGI (reference sequence). There are 14 residues in the CDR3. The CDR3 sequence is CANSPWDSSEKLFF. The CDR3 bases are TGTGCCAACAGTCCTTGGGACAGTTCTGAAAAACTGTTTTTT.

The chain employs TRBV6-5 and TRBJ1-1; D is unclear. The CDR3 has 16 residues. The V end lost 0 bases, the J end lost 0 bases, and 11 bases lay between the germline ends. The germline CDR1 and CDR2 sequences are MNHEY and SVGAGI. CDR3 sequence (DNA): TGTGCCAGCAGTTACTCTGCGGGTGGGGTGAACACTGAAGCTTTCTTT. Translation: CASSYSAGGVNTEAFF.

This clonotype was detected a few times. J is TRBJ1-2 and V is TRBV7-2; 12 bases map to TRBD1. This CDR3 has 18 amino acids. CDR1 SGHTA and CDR2 FQGNSA come from the germline V gene. After removal of 5 bases from V and 4 bases from J, the junction contained 14 bases not matched to a gene. The CDR3 protein is CASSGWGTGGATPYGYTF. CDR3 in DNA: TGTGCCAGCAGCGGGTGGGGGACAGGGGGCGCTACCCCCTATGGCTACACCTTC.

This clonotype appeared a few times. This sequence joins TRBV6-5 and TRBJ1-1; a weak D match, TRBD1 (5 bases). The CDR3 covers 15 residues. Germline-derived CDR1 and CDR2 are MNHEY and SVGAGI. Trimming shortened V by 2 bases and J by 0 bases, and 10 bases separated the two germline ends. As DNA, the CDR3 is TGTGCCAGCAGTTACGGGGGTGCGATGAACACTGAAGCTTTCTTT. This gives the protein CASSYGGAMNTEAFF.

This clonotype was counted at least ten times. This chain uses TRBV5-6 with TRBJ2-1, with 7 bases fitting TRBD2. V lost 4 bases and J lost 8; bases outside the gene matches: 3. This CDR3 is 12 amino acids long. CDR1 SGHDT and CDR2 YYEEEE come from the germline V gene. The CDR3 sequence: CASSPAGDEQFF. The DNA for the CDR3 is TGTGCCAGCAGCCCGGCGGGGGATGAGCAGTTCTTC.

This sequence joins TRBV13 and TRBJ1-1; D is unclear. There are 12 residues in the CDR3. CDR1 and CDR2 from the germline V gene are PRHDT and FYEKMQ (reference sequence). Trimming removed 6 bases at V and 1 base at J, with 6 bases between. In DNA form, the CDR3 reads TGTGCCAGCAGGCAAAAGAACACTGAAGCTTTCTTT. It is translated as CASRQKNTEAFF.

This clonotype has just a few counts. The chain is built from TRBV28 and TRBJ2-7; D ambiguous. CDR1 and CDR2 from the germline V gene are MDHEN and SYDVKM. The CDR3 contains 13 residues. V was shortened by 6 bases and J by 1 base, with 10 bases between the two germline ends. This CDR3 reads CASSPYRSYEQYV. The CDR3 coding sequence is TGTGCCAGCAGCCCATACCGATCCTACGAGCAGTACGTC.

This clonotype occurred a few times. The chain couples TRBV10-3 to TRBJ2-3; weak D call: TRBD2 (7 bases). The CDR3 runs to 15 residues. Trimming removed 6 bases at V and 2 bases at J, with 15 bases between. Germline assignment: CDR1 ENHRY and CDR2 SYGVKD. CDR3 in DNA: TGTGCCATCAGCACCCTGCGGGGGCCCACAGATACGCAGTATTTT. It yields the protein CAISTLRGPTDTQYF.

The chain joins TRBV6-5 to TRBJ1-4; D uncertain. CDR1 and CDR2 (germline): MNHEY, SVGAGI. CDR3 length: 14 amino acids. Trimming left V 2 bases short and J 10 bases short, with 14 bases between. The CDR3 protein is CASSYKRARGKLFF. The CDR3 nucleotides are TGTGCCAGCAGTTACAAGCGGGCCCGGGGAAAACTGTTTTTT.

The rearrangement joins TRBV7-9 to TRBJ1-2; no reliable D call. Germline V gives CDR1 SEHNR, CDR2 FQNEAQ (reference sequence). The V end lost 7 bases, the J end lost 4 bases, and 13 bases lay between the germline ends. The CDR3 length is 13 residues. CDR3 sequence: CASMSGTRYGYTF. As DNA, the CDR3 is TGTGCCAGCATGTCGGGAACCCGCTATGGCTACACCTTC.

CDR3 region: CSIRDSARVEQYF. CDR3 nucleotide sequence: TGCAGCATCCGGGACAGCGCGCGAGTGGAGCAGTACTTC. The rearrangement links TRBV29-1 to TRBJ2-7, with TRBD1 matching 7 bases. CDR3 size: 13 residues. V trimming: 8 bases; J trimming: 7 bases; junction bases outside the gene matches: 14. Germline CDR1 reads SQVTM; CDR2 reads ANQGSEA.

CDR3: CASSYSPGTYEQYV. CDR3 bases: TGTGCCAGCAGTTACTCTCCCGGCACCTACGAGCAGTACGTC. The chain recombines TRBV6-6 with TRBJ2-7; D gene uncertain. CDR3 size: 14 residues. Germline CDR1 is MNHNY and CDR2 is SVGAGI (reference sequence). V lost 0 bases to trimming and J lost 2 bases, with 8 bases between them.

This sequence joins TRBV6-2 or TRBV6-3 and TRBJ2-5; TRBD1 agrees at 7 bases. This CDR3 comprises 14 residues. V was pared by 6 bases and J by 4 bases, with 8 bases of the junction left unmatched. CDR1 and CDR2 (germline): MNHEY, SVGEGT. The CDR3 DNA reads as TGTGCCAGCAGAAGGTTAGGGGGCCTAGAGACCCAGTACTTC. It encodes CASRRLGGLETQYF.

This clonotype was recorded many times. The chain has TRBV7-8 and TRBJ1-2, with TRBD1 matching over 8 bases. Germline CDR1 SGHVS, CDR2 FQNEAQ. With V trimmed by 5 bases and J by 3 bases, 8 bases remained unmatched. The CDR3 consists of 15 residues. The CDR3 loop reads CASSRLETGDYGYTF. For the CDR3, the DNA is TGTGCCAGCAGCCGATTGGAGACAGGGGACTATGGCTACACCTTC. Full variable domain (outside the CDR3, taken from reference TRBV7-8 and TRBJ1-2): GAGVSQSPRYKVAKRGQDVALRCDPISGHVSLFWYQQALGQGPEFLTYFQNEAQLDKSGLPSDRFFAERPEGSVSTLKIQRTQQEDSAVYLCASSRLETGDYGYTFGSGTRLTVV.

This clonotype has more than one count but fewer than ten. This chain connects TRBV27 to TRBJ1-1, with D hard to call. Deletions cut 5 bases from V and 1 base from J, with 8 bases between. Germline-derived CDR1 and CDR2 are MNHEY and SMNVEV (reference sequence). The CDR3 has 13 amino acids. As DNA, the CDR3 is TGTGCCAGCAGTGAGGTAGAGAACACTGAAGCTTTCTTT. This sequence encodes CASSEVENTEAFF.

This clonotype showed up just a few times. V gene TRBV19 combines with J gene TRBJ1-5, with D possibly being TRBD1 (5 bases). The V gene lost 4 bases and the J gene lost 8 bases, with 21 bases spanning the gap. The germline gives CDR1 LNHDA, CDR2 SQIVND (reference sequence). This CDR3 region has 16 residues. CDR3 sequence: CASSTISRGRSEPQHF. The DNA for the CDR3 is TGTGCCAGTAGTACCATATCCCGGGGCCGATCGGAGCCCCAGCATTTT.

The J gene is TRBJ1-1, the V gene TRBV7-6, with D possibly TRBD1 on 6 matching bases. CDR3 length: 11 amino acids. V was trimmed by 7 bases and J by 12 bases, leaving 15 bases between them. CDR1 is SGHVS and CDR2 is FNYEAQ in the germline V gene. CDR3 nucleotide sequence: TGTGCCAGCACCAGGGGACGGGGAACTTTCTTT. It encodes CASTRGRGTFF.

The rearrangement joins TRBV27 to TRBJ1-3; D is unclear. Germline V gene lookup returns CDR1 MNHEY and CDR2 SMNVEV (reference sequence). The CDR3 contains 13 residues. The ends were cut back, 6 bases at V and 6 bases at J, with 12 bases in the middle. This chain's CDR3 is CASSSLTENTIYF. In nucleotides, the CDR3 is TGTGCCAGCAGCTCCCTCACAGAAAACACCATATATTTT.

V is TRBV28 and J is TRBJ1-5; 8 positions match TRBD1. The V gene end was trimmed by 4 bases and the J gene end by 7 bases; junction bases not matched to a gene: 9. In germline, CDR1 is MDHEN, CDR2 SYDVKM. The CDR3 totals 15 residues. The CDR3 region is CASSSLDRAGQPQHF. CDR3 DNA: TGTGCCAGCAGTTCGTTGGACAGGGCAGGGCAGCCCCAGCATTTT.

The rearrangement uses TRBV5-4 and TRBJ1-2, with 9 nucleotides matching TRBD1. The germline CDR1 and CDR2 sequences are SGHNT and YYREEE (reference sequence). Trimming at V came to 4 bases and at J to 8 bases, leaving 6 bases not matched to a gene. The CDR3 spans 13 residues. The CDR3 coding sequence is TGTGCCAGCAGCGAGTGGACAGGGGACGGCTACACCTTC. The encoded protein is CASSEWTGDGYTF.

This clonotype was detected only a few times. The V and J genes are TRBV19 and TRBJ1-1; unclear D gene. Germline CDR1 is LNHDA and CDR2 is SQIVND (reference sequence). The CDR3 covers 13 residues. Trimming took off 3 bases at V and 3 bases at J, with 8 bases between the two ends. The chain's CDR3 is CASSIGQDTEAFF. CDR3 DNA: TGTGCCAGTAGTATTGGCCAGGACACTGAAGCTTTCTTT.

This clonotype was counted only a few times. The chain recombines TRBV27 with TRBJ1-2; D ambiguous. Trimming pared 3 bases from V and 2 bases from J, leaving 10 bases between. The CDR3 runs 14 residues. CDR1 and CDR2 (germline): MNHEY, SMNVEV (reference sequence). CDR3 loop: CASSFLASNYGYTF. In DNA form, the CDR3 reads TGTGCCAGCAGTTTCCTTGCTAGCAACTATGGCTACACCTTC.

This clonotype was seen many times. The V and J genes are TRBV7-8 and TRBJ1-1, with no clear D. The CDR3 extends over 15 amino acids. Trimming cost V 3 bases and J 13 bases, with 24 bases left between them. CDR1 and CDR2 (germline): SGHVS, FQNEAQ. CDR3: CASSLRAALEALNFF. CDR3 nucleotide sequence: TGTGCCAGCAGCTTGAGGGCAGCTCTTGAAGCTTTGAATTTCTTT.

Many counts were recorded for this clonotype. The J gene is TRBJ1-2, the V gene TRBV7-9; D ambiguous. Germline lookup yields CDR1 SEHNR and CDR2 FQNEAQ (reference sequence). This CDR3 region has 15 residues. Trimming pared 5 bases from V and 3 bases from J, leaving 16 bases between. The CDR3 bases are TGTGCCAGCAGCCCTCCACGCTTCGATGACTATGGCTACACCTTC. It encodes CASSPPRFDDYGYTF.